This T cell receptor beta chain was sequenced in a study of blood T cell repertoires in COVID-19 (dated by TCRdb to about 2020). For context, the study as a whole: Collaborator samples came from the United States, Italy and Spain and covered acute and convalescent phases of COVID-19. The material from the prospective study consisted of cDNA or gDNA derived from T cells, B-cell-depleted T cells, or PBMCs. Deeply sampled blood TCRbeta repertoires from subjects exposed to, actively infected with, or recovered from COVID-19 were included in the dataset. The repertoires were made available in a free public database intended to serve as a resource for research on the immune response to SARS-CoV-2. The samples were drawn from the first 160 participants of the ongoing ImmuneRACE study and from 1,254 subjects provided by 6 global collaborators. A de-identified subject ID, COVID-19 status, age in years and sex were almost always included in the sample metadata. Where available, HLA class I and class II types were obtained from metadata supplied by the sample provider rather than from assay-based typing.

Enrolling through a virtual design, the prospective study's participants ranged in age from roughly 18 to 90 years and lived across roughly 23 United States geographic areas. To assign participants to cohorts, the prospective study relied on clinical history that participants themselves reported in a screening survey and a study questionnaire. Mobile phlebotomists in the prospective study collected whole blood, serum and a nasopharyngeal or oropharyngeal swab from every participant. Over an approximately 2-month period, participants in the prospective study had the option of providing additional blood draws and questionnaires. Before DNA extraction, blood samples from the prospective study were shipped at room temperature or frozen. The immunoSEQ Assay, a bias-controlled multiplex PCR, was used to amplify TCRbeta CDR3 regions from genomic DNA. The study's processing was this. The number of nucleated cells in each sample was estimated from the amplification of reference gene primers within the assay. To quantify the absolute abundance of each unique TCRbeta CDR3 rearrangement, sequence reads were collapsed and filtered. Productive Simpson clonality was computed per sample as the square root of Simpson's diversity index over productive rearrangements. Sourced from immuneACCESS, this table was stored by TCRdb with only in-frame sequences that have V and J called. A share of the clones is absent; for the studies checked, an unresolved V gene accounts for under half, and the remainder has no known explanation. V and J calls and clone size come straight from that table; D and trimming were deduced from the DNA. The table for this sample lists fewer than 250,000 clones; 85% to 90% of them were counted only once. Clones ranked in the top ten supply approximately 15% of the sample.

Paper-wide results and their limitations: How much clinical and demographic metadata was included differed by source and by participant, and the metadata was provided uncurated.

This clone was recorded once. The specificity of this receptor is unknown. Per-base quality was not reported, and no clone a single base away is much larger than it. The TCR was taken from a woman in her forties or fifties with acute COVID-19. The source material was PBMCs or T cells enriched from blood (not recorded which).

The sequenced DNA: TGTGCCAGCAGCCCCAGCTTACAGGGCTTAGGAGAGACCCAGTACTTC. This sequence encodes CASSPSLQGLGETQYF. The chain is made from TRBV28 and TRBJ2-5, and possibly TRBD1, on 6 matching bases. Relative to germline, V is 6 bases shorter and J is 4 bases shorter, with 21 bases between their ends. The CDR3 numbers 16 residues from cysteine through phenylalanine. The retained sequence is limited to the CDR3, 48 bases, with the frame set at the first base. From a lookup of the germline V gene, CDR1 and CDR2 are MDHEN and SYDVKM.